This TCR beta chain came from a study of T cell clonotyping in hematopoietic cell transplantation. Study-level background: Recipient samples before transplant were obtained post-cytoreduction.

In regard to this clone: Its target is unknown.

The time point denotes: recipient sample about 28 days before transplant, after cytoreduction. Trimming took 7 bases from V and 0 from J; bases not matched to a gene: 10. This CDR3 contains 16 residues. The germline gives CDR1 SGHVS, CDR2 FQNEAQ. The repertoire was sequenced with immunoSEQ multiplex PCR; TCRdb's copy has only in-frame clones and lacks some. The profile shows tens of thousands of clones, roughly four fifths of them singletons. Whole-study findings and limits: Without cell sorting, CD4 versus CD8 contributions remain unresolved.

Sample: peripheral blood mononuclear cells, taken before stem cell transplant. This TCR was recovered from a man between 60 and 70 years old with myelodysplastic syndrome. Some clones in this sample may be carry-over from other donors' samples. The chain recombines TRBV7-8 with TRBJ2-7, with TRBD2 matching 9 bases. CDR3 region: CASTKTSGGISYEQYF. As DNA, the CDR3 is TGTGCCAGCACTAAAACAAGCGGGGGGATCTCCTACGAGCAGTACTTC.